At least ten counts were recorded for the clone carrying this TCR beta chain. Its antigen is not known. The TCR beta cDNA libraries contained unique molecular identifiers. Input amounts of 1 to 10 million T cells were used. These gave some 500,000 cDNA molecules, so each molecule approximated one T cell. A single record per CDR3 protein comes from TCRdb applying MiXCR to the PCR reads. Among about 200,000 distinct CDR3 sequences, 25% to 30% were seen once, and the ten largest hold around 3.2%. The data belong to a study of post-analysis software for immune sequencing data. Study-level results: Four to six TRBV segments, including TRBV5-6, TRBV5-1 and TRBV20-1, were more frequent in patients than controls.

Per germline, CDR1 SGHRS and CDR2 YFSETQ. Germline trimming cut 5 bases from V and 3 bases from J; bases unmatched to any gene: 10. The CDR3 totals 15 residues. The V gene is TRBV5-1, the J gene TRBJ2-7, with 8 bases lining up with TRBD1. This TCR came from a girl aged 2-17 years with multiple sclerosis. The sample was blood. Here the CDR3 reads CASRPDPGQVYEQYF. CDR3 nucleotides: TGCGCCAGCAGGCCCGATCCGGGACAGGTCTACGAGCAGTACTTC.